This T cell receptor (beta chain) comes out of a study of T cell responses to AZD1222 COVID-19 vaccine (dated by TCRdb to the early 2020s). As for the study more broadly: A total of just over 230 trial participants underwent TCR sequencing, of whom about 210 received two doses of AZD1222 and around 25 received two doses of the MenACWY control vaccine. Enrollment into the trials was organized by age into subgroups of 18-55, 56-69 and 70-plus years, and those subgroups contained roughly 150, 30 and 60 TCR-sequenced participants, respectively.

Comments on this clone: Its antigen has not been determined. No much larger clonotype is one base removed from it; base qualities were not supplied.

The CDR3 regions of human TCRbeta chains were analyzed by immunosequencing. On the study's bioinformatics: Repertoire TCRs were matched against a reference library of SARS-CoV-2-specific TCRs generated with the MIRA antigen-specificity platform. Breadth was defined as the fraction of unique TCRs that were SARS-CoV-2-associated, and depth was defined as the fraction of total T cells that were SARS-CoV-2-associated. Each spike-specific TCR was assigned to its reactive spike region and to a CD4 or CD8 class using the MIRA data. Log10-transformed breadth and depth values were compared by one-way ANOVA with Sidak's multiple comparisons tests. TCRdb limited this immuneACCESS table to in-frame rearrangements with V and J called. A share of clones is missing; checked studies link under half to unresolved V genes, and the rest is unexplained. From that table come the V and J calls and clone size; the DNA was used to work out D and trimming. For this sample the table gives about 140,000 clones, of which about nine tenths were detected only once. The ten largest clones capture around 1.2% of the sample.

The CDR3, from cysteine to phenylalanine, totals 16 residues. Only the CDR3 DNA is retained, 48 bases long and in frame from the first base. CDR1 and CDR2 are drawn from the germline V gene (reference sequence): SGHNT, YYREEE. V ends up 4 bases short and J 7 bases short, with an unmatched junction base count of 12. Beyond this particular receptor, the publication reports: Epitopes outside the regions mutated in the B.1.351 and B.1.1.7 variants were reportedly recognized by nearly half of the unique spike-specific TCRs. No day 14 peak-response samples were available, so repertoires were characterized only after the peak T cell response. Participants were mostly white British, with more females than males. The authors suggested clonal diversity may have been underestimated. CD4 TCRs associated with the vaccine covered the entire spike protein, and the dominant responses were in regions 160-218 and 743-854. After two AZD1222 doses, spike-specific TCR breadth and depth were significantly higher than at day 0 and than in MenACWY recipients. Only five to seven AZD1222 recipients were SARS-CoV-2 seropositive at baseline, limiting conclusions about previously exposed vaccinees. In the small 56-69-year group, the increase in depth fell short of significance, most likely because of low power.

Taken with the paper, the label for time point translates to: about 28 days (+/-7) after the second vaccine dose. AZD1222 recipients whose second dose came at about 4 weeks and those whose second dose came at about 12 weeks were combined into one group, since spike-specific TCR depth and breadth did not differ between the two schedules. Vaccinee samples were obtained from the UK trials COV001 and COV002, which included a single-blind randomized controlled phase 2/3 trial of AZD1222 (ChAdOx1 nCoV-19) in healthy adults. For TCRbeta chain sequencing, PBMC samples from trial participants were taken at day 0 and at day 28 after the second dose.

Sequencing was performed on peripheral blood, taken 28 days after the second AZD1222 dose. The chain is made from TRBV5-4 and TRBJ2-5; 11 middle bases align to TRBD2. This clonotype was sampled from an adult who received the AZD1222 COVID-19 vaccine. The CDR3 sequence is CASSPMTSGAGGTQYF. The DNA reads as follows: TGTGCCAGCAGCCCGATGACTAGCGGGGCAGGGGGGACCCAGTACTTC. With the portions outside the CDR3 filled from the reference TRBV5-4 and TRBJ2-5 genes, the complete variable region becomes ETGVTQSPTHLIKTRGQQVTLRCSSQSGHNTVSWYQQALGQGPQFIFQYYREEENGRGNFPPRFSGLQFPNYSSELNVNALELDDSALYLCASSPMTSGAGGTQYFGPGTRLLVL.